The present T cell receptor (beta chain) was sequenced within a study of blood T cell repertoires in COVID-19. About the research overall: Samples taken during acute and convalescent COVID-19 were collected in the United States, Italy and Spain. Sample material is recorded as cDNA or gDNA derived from T cells, B-cell-depleted T cells, or PBMCs.

How the authors handled the data: Estimation of nucleated cell counts relied on the amplification of reference gene primers. TCRdb keeps only in-frame clones here, not all; method: immunoSEQ multiplex PCR. Clone size and the V and J calls come from that table; the DNA yielded D and trimming. There are about 63,000 clones in the sample; more than 75% occur only once, and approximately 5.6% lies in the top ten. The receptor comes from a man in his fifties or sixties with active COVID-19. The sample was peripheral blood.

CDR3: CATTSLGTDTQYF. The DNA of the CDR3 is TGTGCCACCACTAGCCTCGGTACAGATACGCAGTATTTT. This chain joins TRBV11-2 and TRBJ2-3; TRBD2 might be the D (6 bases). Trimming took 10 bases from V and 3 from J, leaving 14 bases between them. CDR1 and CDR2 from the germline V gene are SGHAT and FQNNGV. This CDR3 is built from 13 residues.